This T cell receptor (beta chain) originates from a study of regulatory T cells in long-lasting Graves disease. This CDR3 contains 15 residues. CDR1 and CDR2 from the germline V gene are ENHRY and SYGVKD. V lost 0 bases and J lost 4, with 13 bases in between. Study conclusions and caveats: Comparison showed that persistent patients shared more public clonotypes (about 2,700) than new patients (approximately 930).

This clonotype was picked up many times. Antigen unknown. Stated time point: newly diagnosed GD, antithyroid drugs for less than 3 months. The TCR library was made from RNA extracted from PBMCs. Arm-PCR of CDR3 regions with iRepertoire HTBI primers generated TCR beta libraries. TCRdb used MiXCR to reprocess the multiplex PCR reads, holding one entry per CDR3 protein. The table records approximately 390,000 distinct CDR3 sequences, roughly 17% of them present only once. This same sample was also taken into another study, of T cells in Graves' hyperthyroidism and ophthalmopathy. That paper states: Blood samples included most of the expanded thyroid clonotypes exceeding 0.001.

The sample was peripheral blood mononuclear cells (PBMCs), taken at new diagnosis, from a patient treated with antithyroid drugs. The chain employs TRBV10-3 and TRBJ2-7, with D unresolved. The TCR comes from a woman aged 18-29 years with Graves disease. The CDR3 DNA follows: TGTGCCATCAGTGAGTCCGCAGGAACGCAGTACGAGCAGTACTTC. Amino acid sequence: CAISESAGTQYEQYF.